The text below deals with one TCR beta chain. This entry comes from a study of T cells after somatic rescue of genetic block. The CDR3 length is 15 residues. In germline, CDR1 is MNHNS, CDR2 SASEGT. V was cut by 1 base and J by 3 bases, with 9 bases left in between. Clones were sequenced by immunoSEQ multiplex PCR, and TCRdb holds only the in-frame ones, with some missing. The sample has about 72,000 clones; approximately 90% are singletons. The receptor comes from a man aged 30 to 45. The V and J genes are TRBV6-1 and TRBJ2-2, with D possibly matching TRBD1 (5 bases). The sample comprised peripheral blood mononuclear cells (PBMCs). Here the CDR3 DNA reads TGTGCCAGCAGTGAAGACAGGAAGGACACCGGGGAGCTGTTTTTT. Its translation: CASSEDRKDTGELFF.